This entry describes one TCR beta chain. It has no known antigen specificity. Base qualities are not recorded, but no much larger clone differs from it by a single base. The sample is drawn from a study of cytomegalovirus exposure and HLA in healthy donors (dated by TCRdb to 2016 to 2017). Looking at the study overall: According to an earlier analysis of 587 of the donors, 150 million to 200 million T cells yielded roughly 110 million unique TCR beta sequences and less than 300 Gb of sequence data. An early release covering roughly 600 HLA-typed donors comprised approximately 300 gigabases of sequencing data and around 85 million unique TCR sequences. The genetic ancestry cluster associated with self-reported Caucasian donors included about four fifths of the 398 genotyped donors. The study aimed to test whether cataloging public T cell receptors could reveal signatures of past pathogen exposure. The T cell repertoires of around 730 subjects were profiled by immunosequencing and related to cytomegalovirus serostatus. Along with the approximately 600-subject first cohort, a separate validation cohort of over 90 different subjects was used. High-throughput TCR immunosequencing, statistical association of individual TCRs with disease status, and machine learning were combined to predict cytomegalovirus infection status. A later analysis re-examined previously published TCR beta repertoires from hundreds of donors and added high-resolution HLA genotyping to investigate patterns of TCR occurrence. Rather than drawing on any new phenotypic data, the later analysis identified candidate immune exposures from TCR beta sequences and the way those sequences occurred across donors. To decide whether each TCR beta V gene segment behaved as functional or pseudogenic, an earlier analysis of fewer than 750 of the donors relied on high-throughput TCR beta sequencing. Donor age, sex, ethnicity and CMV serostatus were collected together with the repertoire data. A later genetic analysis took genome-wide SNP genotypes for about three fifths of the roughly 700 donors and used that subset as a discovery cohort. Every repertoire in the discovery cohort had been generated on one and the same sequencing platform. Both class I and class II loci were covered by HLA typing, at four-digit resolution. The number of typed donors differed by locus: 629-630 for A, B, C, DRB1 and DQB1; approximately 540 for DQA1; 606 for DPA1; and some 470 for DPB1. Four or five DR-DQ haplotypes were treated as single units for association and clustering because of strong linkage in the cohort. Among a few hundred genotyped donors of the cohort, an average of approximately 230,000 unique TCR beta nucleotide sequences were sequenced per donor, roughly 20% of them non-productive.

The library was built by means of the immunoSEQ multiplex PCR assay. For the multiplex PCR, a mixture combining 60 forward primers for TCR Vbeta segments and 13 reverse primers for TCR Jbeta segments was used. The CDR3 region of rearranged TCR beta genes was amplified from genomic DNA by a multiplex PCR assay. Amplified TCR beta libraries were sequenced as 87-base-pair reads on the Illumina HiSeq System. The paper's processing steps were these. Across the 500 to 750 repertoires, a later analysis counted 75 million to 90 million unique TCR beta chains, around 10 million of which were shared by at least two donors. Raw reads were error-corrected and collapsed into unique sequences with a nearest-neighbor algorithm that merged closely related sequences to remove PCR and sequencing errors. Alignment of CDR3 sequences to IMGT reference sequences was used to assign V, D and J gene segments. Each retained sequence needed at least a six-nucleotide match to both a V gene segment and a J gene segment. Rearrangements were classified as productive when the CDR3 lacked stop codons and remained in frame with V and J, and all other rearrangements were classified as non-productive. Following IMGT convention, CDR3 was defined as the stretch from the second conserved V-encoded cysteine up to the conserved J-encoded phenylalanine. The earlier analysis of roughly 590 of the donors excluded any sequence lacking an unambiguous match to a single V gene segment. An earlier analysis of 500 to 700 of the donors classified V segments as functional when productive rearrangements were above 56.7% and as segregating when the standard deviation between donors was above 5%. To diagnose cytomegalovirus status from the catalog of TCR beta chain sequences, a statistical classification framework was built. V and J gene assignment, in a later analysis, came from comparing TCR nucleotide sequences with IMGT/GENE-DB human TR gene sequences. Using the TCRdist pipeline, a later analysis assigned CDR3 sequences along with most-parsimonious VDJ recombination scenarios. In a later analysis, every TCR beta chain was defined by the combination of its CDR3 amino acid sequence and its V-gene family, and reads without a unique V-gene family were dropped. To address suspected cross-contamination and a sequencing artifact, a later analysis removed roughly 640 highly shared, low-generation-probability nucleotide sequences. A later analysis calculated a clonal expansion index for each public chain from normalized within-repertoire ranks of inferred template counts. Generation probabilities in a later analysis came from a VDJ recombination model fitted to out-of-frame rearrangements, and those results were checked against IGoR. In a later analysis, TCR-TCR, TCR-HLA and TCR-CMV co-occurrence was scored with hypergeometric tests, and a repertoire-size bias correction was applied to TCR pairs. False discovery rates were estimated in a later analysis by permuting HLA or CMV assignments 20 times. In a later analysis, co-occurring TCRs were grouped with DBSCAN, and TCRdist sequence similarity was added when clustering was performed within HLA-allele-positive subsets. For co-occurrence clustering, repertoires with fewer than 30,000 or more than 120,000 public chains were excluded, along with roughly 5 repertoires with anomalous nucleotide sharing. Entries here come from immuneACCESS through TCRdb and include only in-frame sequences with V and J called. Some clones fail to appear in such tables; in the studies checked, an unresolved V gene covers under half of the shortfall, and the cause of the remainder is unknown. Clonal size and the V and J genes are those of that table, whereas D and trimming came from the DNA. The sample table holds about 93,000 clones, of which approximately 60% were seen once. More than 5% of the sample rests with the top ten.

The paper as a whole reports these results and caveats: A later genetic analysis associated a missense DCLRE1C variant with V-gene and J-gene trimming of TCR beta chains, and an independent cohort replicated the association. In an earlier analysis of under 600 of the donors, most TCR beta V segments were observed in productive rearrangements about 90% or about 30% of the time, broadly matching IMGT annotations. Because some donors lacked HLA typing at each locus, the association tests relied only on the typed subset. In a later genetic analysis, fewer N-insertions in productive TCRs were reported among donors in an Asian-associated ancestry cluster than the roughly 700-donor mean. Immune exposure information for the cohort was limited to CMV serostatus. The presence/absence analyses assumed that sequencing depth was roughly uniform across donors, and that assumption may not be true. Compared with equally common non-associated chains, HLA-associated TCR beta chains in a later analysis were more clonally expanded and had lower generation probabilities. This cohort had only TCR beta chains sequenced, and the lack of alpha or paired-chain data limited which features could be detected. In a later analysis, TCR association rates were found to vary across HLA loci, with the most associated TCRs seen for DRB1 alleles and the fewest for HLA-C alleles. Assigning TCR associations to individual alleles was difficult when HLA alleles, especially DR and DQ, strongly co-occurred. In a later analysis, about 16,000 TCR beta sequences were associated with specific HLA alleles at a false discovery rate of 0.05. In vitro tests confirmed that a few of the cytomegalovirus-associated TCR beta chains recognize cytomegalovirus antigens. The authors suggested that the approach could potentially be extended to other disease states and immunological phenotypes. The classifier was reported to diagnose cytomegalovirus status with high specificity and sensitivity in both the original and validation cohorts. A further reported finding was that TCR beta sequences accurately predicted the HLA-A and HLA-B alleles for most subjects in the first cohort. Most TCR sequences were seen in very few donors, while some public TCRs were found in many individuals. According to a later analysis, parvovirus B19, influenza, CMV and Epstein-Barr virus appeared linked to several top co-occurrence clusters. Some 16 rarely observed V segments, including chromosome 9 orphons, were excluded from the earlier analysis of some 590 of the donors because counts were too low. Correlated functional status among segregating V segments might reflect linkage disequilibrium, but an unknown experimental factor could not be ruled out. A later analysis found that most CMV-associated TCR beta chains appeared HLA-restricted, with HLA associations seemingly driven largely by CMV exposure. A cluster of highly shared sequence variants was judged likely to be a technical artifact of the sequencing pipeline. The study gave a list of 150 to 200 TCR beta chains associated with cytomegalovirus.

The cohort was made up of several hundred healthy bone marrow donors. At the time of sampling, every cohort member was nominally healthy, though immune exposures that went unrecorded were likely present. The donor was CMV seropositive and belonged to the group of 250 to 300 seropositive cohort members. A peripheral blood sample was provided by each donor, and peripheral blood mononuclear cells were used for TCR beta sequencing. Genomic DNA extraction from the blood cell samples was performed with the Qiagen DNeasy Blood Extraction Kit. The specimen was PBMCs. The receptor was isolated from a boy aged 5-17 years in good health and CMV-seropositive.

The CDR3 sequence is CASSLGLGQGSEKLFF. The bases are TGTGCCAGCAGCTTAGGTCTCGGACAGGGGAGTGAAAAACTGTTTTTT. This chain is built from TRBV7-6 and TRBJ1-4, and 9 junction bases match TRBD1. CDR1 and CDR2 were assigned from the germline V gene as SGHVS and FNYEAQ. Counted from cysteine to phenylalanine, this CDR3 has 16 amino acids. Kept here is only the CDR3 DNA, which spans 48 bases and is read in frame from base 1. The germline V and J ends show losses of 1 base and 7 bases respectively, and no gene match explains 7 bases of the junction.